This T cell receptor (beta chain) comes out of a study of T cells after yellow fever vaccination. CDR1 SGDLS and CDR2 YYNGEE come from the germline V gene. The J segment lost 8 bases and the V segment lost 5 bases, leaving 15 bases of the junction unmatched. The CDR3 spans 16 residues. This clonotype was recorded many times. TCRdb used MiXCR to reprocess the 5' RACE reads, holding one entry per CDR3 protein. The sample lists about 340,000 distinct CDR3 sequences, around 13% occurring once. This sequence originates from a young man who received the YFV17D yellow fever vaccine. The specimen was CD4+ T cells sorted from PBMCs, collected 15 days after the yellow fever booster vaccination. The J gene is TRBJ2-3, the V gene TRBV9; 9 bases match TRBD2. This CDR3 is CASRRGLAGLGGTQYF. Written as DNA, the CDR3 is TGTGCCAGCAGGCGGGGGCTAGCGGGGCTCGGAGGTACGCAGTATTTT.